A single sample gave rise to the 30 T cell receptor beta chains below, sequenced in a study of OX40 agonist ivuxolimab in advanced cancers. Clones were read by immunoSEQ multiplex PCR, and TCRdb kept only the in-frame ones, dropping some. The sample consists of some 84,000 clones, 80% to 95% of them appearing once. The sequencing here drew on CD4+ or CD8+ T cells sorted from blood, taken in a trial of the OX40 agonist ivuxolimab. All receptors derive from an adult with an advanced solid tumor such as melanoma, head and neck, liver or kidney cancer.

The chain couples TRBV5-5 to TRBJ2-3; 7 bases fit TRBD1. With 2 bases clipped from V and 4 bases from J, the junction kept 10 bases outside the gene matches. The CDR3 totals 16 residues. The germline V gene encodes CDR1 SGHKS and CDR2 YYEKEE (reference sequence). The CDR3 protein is CASSLTGAVLPDTQYF. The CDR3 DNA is TGTGCCAGCAGCTTAACAGGGGCTGTACTCCCAGATACGCAGTATTTT.

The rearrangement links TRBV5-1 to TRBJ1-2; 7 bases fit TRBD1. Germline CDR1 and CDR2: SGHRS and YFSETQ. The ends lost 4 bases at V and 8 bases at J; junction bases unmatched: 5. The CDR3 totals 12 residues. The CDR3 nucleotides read TGCGCCAGCAGCACTGACAGGGAAGGCTACACCTTC. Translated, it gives CASSTDREGYTF.

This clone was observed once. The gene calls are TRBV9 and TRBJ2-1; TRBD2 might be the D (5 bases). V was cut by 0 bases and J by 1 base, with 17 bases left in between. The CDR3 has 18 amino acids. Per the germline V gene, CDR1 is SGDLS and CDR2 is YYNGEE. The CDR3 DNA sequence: TGTGCCAGCAGCGTAGCCCCCCGGACCGGGGAGTCCTACAATGAGCAGTTCTTC. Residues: CASSVAPRTGESYNEQFF.

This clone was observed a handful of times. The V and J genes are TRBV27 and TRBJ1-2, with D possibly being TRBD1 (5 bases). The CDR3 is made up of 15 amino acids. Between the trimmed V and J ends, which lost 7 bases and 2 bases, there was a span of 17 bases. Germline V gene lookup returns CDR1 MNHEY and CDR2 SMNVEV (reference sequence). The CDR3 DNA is TGTGCCAGCAAAGGGGCCAGGGAAGTAAACTATGGCTACACCTTC. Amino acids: CASKGAREVNYGYTF.

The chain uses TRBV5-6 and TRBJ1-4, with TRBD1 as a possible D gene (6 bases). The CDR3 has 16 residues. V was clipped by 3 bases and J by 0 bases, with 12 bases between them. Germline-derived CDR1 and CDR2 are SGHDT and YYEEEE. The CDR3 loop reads CASSWAGVSTNEKLFF. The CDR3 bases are TGTGCCAGCAGCTGGGCAGGGGTGTCAACTAATGAAAAACTGTTTTTT.

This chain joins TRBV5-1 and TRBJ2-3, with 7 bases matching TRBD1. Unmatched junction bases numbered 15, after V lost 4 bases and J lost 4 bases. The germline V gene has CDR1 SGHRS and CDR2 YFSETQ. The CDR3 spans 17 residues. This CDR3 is CASSGLPGGSLPDTQYF. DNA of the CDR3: TGCGCCAGCAGCGGTCTTCCAGGGGGTTCGTTGCCAGATACGCAGTATTTT. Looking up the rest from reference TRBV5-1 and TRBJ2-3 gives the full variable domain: KAGVTQTPRYLIKTRGQQVTLSCSPISGHRSVSWYQQTPGQGLQFLFEYFSETQRNKGNFPGRFSGRQFSNSRSEMNVSTLELGDSALYLCASSGLPGGSLPDTQYFGPGTRLTVL.

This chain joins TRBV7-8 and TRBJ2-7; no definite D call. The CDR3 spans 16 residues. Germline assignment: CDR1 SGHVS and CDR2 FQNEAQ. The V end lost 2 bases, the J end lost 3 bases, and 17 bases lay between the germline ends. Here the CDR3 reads CASSLFPSEEFYEQYF. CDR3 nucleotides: TGTGCCAGCAGCTTATTCCCCTCAGAGGAATTCTACGAGCAGTACTTC.

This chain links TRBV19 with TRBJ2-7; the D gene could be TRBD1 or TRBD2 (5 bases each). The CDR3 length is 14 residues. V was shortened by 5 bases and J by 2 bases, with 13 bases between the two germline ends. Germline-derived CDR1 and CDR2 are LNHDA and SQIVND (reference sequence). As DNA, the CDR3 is TGTGCCAGTAGTGACGGGGACGCCGCCTACGAGCAGTACTTC. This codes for CASSDGDAAYEQYF.

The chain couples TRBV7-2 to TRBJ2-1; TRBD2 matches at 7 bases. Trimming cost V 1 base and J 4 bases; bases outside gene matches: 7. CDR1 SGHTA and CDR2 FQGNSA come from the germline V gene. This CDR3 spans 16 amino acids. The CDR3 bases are TGTGCCAGCAGCTTAGAGCGAGCGGGGTCGTACAATGAGCAGTTCTTC. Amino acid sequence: CASSLERAGSYNEQFF. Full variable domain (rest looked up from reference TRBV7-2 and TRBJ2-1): GAGVSQSPSNKVTEKGKDVELRCDPISGHTALYWYRQSLGQGLEFLIYFQGNSAPDKSGLPSDRFSAERTGGSVSTLTIQRTQQEDSAVYLCASSLERAGSYNEQFFGPGTRLTVL.

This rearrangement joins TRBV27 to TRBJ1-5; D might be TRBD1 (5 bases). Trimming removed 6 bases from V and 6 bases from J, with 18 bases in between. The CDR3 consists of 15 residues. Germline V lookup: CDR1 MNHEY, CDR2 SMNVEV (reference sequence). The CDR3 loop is CASSPWAGQVQPQHF. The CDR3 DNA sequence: TGTGCCAGCAGCCCGTGGGCAGGGCAGGTTCAGCCCCAGCATTTT.

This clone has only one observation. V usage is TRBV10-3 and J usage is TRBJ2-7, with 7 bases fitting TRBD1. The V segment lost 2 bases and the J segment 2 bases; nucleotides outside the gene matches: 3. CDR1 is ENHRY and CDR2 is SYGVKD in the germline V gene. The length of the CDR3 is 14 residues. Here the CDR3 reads CAISEPDRAYEQYF. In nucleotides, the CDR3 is TGTGCCATCAGTGAGCCTGACAGGGCCTACGAGCAGTACTTC.

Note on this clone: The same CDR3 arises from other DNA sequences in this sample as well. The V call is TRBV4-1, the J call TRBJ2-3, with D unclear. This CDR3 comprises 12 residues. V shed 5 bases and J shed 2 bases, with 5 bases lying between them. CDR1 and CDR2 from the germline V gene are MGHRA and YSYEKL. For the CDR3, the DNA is TGCGCCAGCAGCAAGACCACAGATACGCAGTATTTT. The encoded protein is CASSKTTDTQYF.

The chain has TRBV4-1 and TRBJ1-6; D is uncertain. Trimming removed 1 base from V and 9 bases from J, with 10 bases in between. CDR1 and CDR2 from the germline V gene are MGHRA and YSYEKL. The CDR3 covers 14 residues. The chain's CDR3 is CASSQVRGSSPLHF. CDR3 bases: TGCGCCAGCAGCCAAGTCCGAGGGAGTTCACCCCTCCACTTT.

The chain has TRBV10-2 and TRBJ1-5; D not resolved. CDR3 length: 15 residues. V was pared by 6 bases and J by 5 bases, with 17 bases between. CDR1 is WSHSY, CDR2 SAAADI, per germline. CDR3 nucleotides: TGCGCCAGCAGAGCCCTAATCGGTCTAGATCAGCCCCAGCATTTT. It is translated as CASRALIGLDQPQHF.

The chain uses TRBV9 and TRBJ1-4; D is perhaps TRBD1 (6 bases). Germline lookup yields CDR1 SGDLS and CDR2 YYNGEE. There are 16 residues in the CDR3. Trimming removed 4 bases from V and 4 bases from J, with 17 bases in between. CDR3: CASSPRTTGSNEKLFF. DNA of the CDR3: TGTGCCAGCAGCCCAAGAACCACAGGGAGTAATGAAAAACTGTTTTTT.

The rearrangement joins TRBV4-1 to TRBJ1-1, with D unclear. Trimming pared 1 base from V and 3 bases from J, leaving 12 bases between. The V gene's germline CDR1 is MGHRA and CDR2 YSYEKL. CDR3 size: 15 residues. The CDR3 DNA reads TGCGCCAGCAGCCAAGTCGACACGGACTACACTGAAGCTTTCTTT. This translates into CASSQVDTDYTEAFF.

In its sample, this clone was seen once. Here the CDR3 DNA reads TGTGCCAGCAGCTTATGGGTGGGAACCCCTTCGATTGATGGCTACACCTTC. Residues: CASSLWVGTPSIDGYTF. This chain uses TRBV7-6 with TRBJ1-2, with D unresolved. With 2 bases removed from V and 6 bases from J, the gap between germline ends came to 22 bases. Per the germline V gene, CDR1 is SGHVS and CDR2 is FNYEAQ. The CDR3 sequence is 17 residues long.

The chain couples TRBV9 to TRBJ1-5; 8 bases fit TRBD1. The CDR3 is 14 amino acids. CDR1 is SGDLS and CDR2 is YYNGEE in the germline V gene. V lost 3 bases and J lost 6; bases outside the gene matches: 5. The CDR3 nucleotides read TGTGCCAGCAGCGAGGGGACAGGATTTCAGCCCCAGCATTTT. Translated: CASSEGTGFQPQHF.

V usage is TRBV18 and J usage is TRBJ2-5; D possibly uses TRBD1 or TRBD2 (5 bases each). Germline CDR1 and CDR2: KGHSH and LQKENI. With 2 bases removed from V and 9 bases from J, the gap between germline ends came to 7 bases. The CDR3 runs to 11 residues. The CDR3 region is CASSPEGPQYF. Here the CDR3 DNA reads TGTGCCAGCTCACCAGAGGGGCCCCAGTACTTC.

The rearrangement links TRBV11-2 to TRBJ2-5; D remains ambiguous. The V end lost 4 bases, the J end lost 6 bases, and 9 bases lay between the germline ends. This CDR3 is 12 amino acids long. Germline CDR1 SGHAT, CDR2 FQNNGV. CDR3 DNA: TGTGCCAGCAGCTCCTATATCAAGACCCAGTACTTC. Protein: CASSSYIKTQYF. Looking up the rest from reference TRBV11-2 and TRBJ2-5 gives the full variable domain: EAGVAQSPRYKIIEKRQSVAFWCNPISGHATLYWYQQILGQGPKLLIQFQNNGVVDDSQLPKDRFSAERLKGVDSTLKIQPAKLEDSAVYLCASSSYIKTQYFGPGTRLLVL.

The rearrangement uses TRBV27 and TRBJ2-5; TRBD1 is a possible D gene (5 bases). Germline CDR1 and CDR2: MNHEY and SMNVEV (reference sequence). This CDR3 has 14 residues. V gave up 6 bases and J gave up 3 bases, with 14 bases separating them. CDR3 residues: CASSLTADKETQYF. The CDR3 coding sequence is TGTGCCAGCAGCCTGACAGCCGACAAAGAGACCCAGTACTTC.

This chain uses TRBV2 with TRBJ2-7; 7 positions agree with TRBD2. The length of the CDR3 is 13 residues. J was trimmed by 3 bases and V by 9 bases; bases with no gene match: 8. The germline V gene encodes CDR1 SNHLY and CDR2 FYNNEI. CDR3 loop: CASRGGADYEQYF. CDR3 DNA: TGTGCCAGTCGGGGAGGGGCCGACTACGAGCAGTACTTC.

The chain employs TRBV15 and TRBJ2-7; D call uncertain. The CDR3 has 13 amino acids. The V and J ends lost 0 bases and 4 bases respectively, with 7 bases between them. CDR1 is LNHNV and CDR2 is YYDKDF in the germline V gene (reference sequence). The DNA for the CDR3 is TGTGCCACCAGCAGAGATGGGCAATACGAGCAGTACTTC. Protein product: CATSRDGQYEQYF.

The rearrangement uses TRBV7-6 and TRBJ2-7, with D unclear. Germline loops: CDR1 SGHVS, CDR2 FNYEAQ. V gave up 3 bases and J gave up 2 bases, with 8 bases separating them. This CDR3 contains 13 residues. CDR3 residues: CASSFDATYEQYF. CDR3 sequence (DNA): TGTGCCAGCAGCTTCGATGCAACCTACGAGCAGTACTTC.

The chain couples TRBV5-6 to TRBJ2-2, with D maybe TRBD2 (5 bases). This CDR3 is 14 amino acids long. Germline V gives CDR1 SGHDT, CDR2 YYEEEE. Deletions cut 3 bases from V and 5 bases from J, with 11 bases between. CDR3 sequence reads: CASSSVGGTGELFF. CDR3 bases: TGTGCCAGCAGCTCTGTAGGAGGAACCGGGGAGCTGTTTTTT.

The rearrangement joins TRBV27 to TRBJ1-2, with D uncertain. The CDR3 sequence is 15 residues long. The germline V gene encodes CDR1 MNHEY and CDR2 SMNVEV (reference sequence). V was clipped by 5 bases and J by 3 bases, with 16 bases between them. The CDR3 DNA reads TGTGCCAGCAGTACAAGCCAGGACGGTTACTATGGCTACACCTTC. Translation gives CASSTSQDGYYGYTF.

For the CDR3, the DNA is TGTGCCAGCAGCTTCGGGACAGGCCCTTACAATGAGCAGTTCTTC. It encodes CASSFGTGPYNEQFF. The V gene is TRBV7-2, the J gene TRBJ2-1; TRBD1 agrees at 8 bases. CDR3 length equals 15 residues. Looked up from germline, CDR1 is SGHTA and CDR2 is FQGNSA. V was pared by 3 bases and J by 4 bases, with 5 bases of the junction left unmatched. Full variable domain (rest looked up from reference TRBV7-2 and TRBJ2-1): GAGVSQSPSNKVTEKGKDVELRCDPISGHTALYWYRQSLGQGLEFLIYFQGNSAPDKSGLPSDRFSAERTGGSVSTLTIQRTQQEDSAVYLCASSFGTGPYNEQFFGPGTRLTVL.

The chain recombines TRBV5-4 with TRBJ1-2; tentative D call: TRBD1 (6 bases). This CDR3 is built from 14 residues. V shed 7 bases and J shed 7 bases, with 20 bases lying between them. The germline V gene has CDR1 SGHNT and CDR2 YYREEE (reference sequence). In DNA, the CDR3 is TGTGCCAGCTTGGGGGGGGGCCCCCCCCCTGGCTACACCTTC. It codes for CASLGGGPPPGYTF.

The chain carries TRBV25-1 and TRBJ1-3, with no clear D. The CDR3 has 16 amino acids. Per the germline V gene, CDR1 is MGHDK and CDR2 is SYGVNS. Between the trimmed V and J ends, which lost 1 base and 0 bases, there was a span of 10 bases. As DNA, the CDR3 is TGTGCCAGCAGTGAATCCATTTCCTTCTCTGGAAACACCATATATTTT. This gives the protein CASSESISFSGNTIYF.

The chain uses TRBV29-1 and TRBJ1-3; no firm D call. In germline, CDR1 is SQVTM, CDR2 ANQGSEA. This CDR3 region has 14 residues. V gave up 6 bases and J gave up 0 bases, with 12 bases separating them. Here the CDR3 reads CSVADGNSGNTIYF. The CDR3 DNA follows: TGCAGCGTCGCTGACGGGAACTCTGGAAACACCATATATTTT.